The entry that follows covers one T cell receptor beta chain sequence. The antigen is undetermined. The source of the sample is a study of cytotoxic CD8 clonotypes in ibrutinib-treated CLL. Study observations and caveats: Public clonotypes, rarely seen, contracted or held steady on treatment.

The CDR3 has 13 residues. Per the germline V gene, CDR1 is SGHRS and CDR2 is YFSETQ. Trimming removed 4 bases at V and 0 bases at J, with 8 bases between. Sequenced by immunoSEQ multiplex PCR; TCRdb stores in-frame clones only, minus some. This sample has over 45,000 clones, with 50% to 65% found just once. This rearrangement joins TRBV5-1 to TRBJ2-7; D gene ambiguous. The material was PBMCs, obtained at disease progression, from a patient treated with ibrutinib. The clonotype comes from a human donor with chronic lymphocytic leukemia. CDR3 nucleotides: TGCGCCAGCAGCGACGCGGCCTCCTACGAGCAGTACTTC. It translates to CASSDAASYEQYF.